This passage covers 31 T cell receptor beta chains from one sample sequenced in a study of T-cell reconstitution after alpha-beta-depleted transplantation in children. Unique molecular identifiers were incorporated into the prepared TCRbeta library. In TCRdb, the PCR reads were re-called with MiXCR into one record per CDR3 protein. The table shows 600,000 to 700,000 distinct CDR3 sequences, with around a sixth occurring only once. The sequenced sample was PBMCs from the stem cell graft donor, obtained from the stem cell graft. These receptor sequences come from a human donor who donated a stem cell graft to a child with acute myeloid leukemia.

The V and J genes are TRBV5-1 and TRBJ2-2, with D unresolved. The CDR3 sequence is 15 residues long. Germline V gives CDR1 SGHRS, CDR2 YFSETQ. V gave up 4 bases and J gave up 2 bases, with 12 bases separating them. The CDR3 coding sequence is TGCGCCAGCAGCCCAGGATCCTACAACACCGGGGAGCTGTTTTTT. It yields the protein CASSPGSYNTGELFF. Using reference TRBV5-1 and TRBJ2-2 for the parts outside the CDR3, the full variable domain is KAGVTQTPRYLIKTRGQQVTLSCSPISGHRSVSWYQQTPGQGLQFLFEYFSETQRNKGNFPGRFSGRQFSNSRSEMNVSTLELGDSALYLCASSPGSYNTGELFFGEGSRLTVL.

This clonotype was seen ten or more times. The chain couples TRBV29-1 to TRBJ1-1; a weak D match, TRBD1 (6 bases). The CDR3 extends over 13 amino acids. Germline assignment: CDR1 SQVTM and CDR2 ANQGSEA. V dropped 5 bases and J dropped 7 bases, with 17 bases sitting between them. CDR3 sequence (DNA): TGCAGCGTTCTCACAGGGAGACGGGGTGAAGCTTTCTTT. Translated: CSVLTGRRGEAFF. The whole variable domain, remainder taken from reference TRBV29-1 and TRBJ1-1, is SAVISQKPSRDICQRGTSLTIQCQVDSQVTMMFWYRQQPGQSLTLIATANQGSEATYESGFVIDKFPISRPNLTFSTLTVSNMSPEDSSIYLCSVLTGRRGEAFFGQGTRLTVV.

This clonotype was counted only a few times. The rearrangement links TRBV7-2 to TRBJ2-7, with no clear D. Trimming removed 3 bases at V and 6 bases at J, with 9 bases between. Germline values: CDR1 SGHTA, CDR2 FQGNSA. The CDR3 length is 12 residues. The CDR3 spells CASSFVASEQYF. CDR3 nucleotide sequence: TGTGCCAGCAGCTTTGTAGCATCCGAGCAGTACTTC.

This clonotype showed up many times. The genes are TRBV7-2 and TRBJ2-1, with a possible D match to TRBD1 (6 bases). The germline V and J ends were trimmed by 0 bases and 1 base, with 10 bases remaining between them. This CDR3 is built from 16 residues. CDR1 is SGHTA and CDR2 is FQGNSA in the germline V gene. This CDR3 reads CASSLAGQGSYNEQFF. Here the CDR3 DNA reads TGTGCCAGCAGCTTAGCGGGTCAGGGGTCCTACAATGAGCAGTTCTTC.

On this clonotype: One junction end does not reproduce the germline sequence, and a read error may be involved. The V and J genes are TRBV6-5 and TRBJ2-2; 7 positions match TRBD1. There are 15 residues in the CDR3. The germline V gene has CDR1 MNHEY and CDR2 SVGAGI. CDR3 residues: CASSYSTGNPGELFF. The CDR3 nucleotides read TGTGCCAGCAGTTACTCGACAGGGAACCCCGGGGAGCTGTTTTTT.

This rearrangement joins TRBV7-9 to TRBJ2-7; possible D gene TRBD2, 5 bases. Germline CDR1 is SEHNR and CDR2 is FQNEAQ (reference sequence). CDR3 length: 14 amino acids. The V and J ends lost 3 bases and 4 bases respectively, with 13 bases between them. The CDR3 reads CASSLGVALYEQYF. The CDR3 coding sequence is TGTGCCAGCAGCTTGGGAGTAGCTCTATACGAGCAGTACTTC.

At least ten counts were recorded for this clonotype. The chain links TRBV20-1 to TRBJ2-1, with D tentatively TRBD2 (5 bases). This CDR3 region has 13 residues. Germline V gene data show CDR1 as DFQATT and CDR2 as SNEGSKA (reference sequence). V was clipped by 0 bases and J by 7 bases, with 10 bases between them. This CDR3 reads CSARDPGRNEQFF. The CDR3 DNA sequence: TGCAGTGCTAGAGATCCGGGGAGAAATGAGCAGTTCTTC.

The rearrangement uses TRBV20-1 and TRBJ2-2; no firm D call. The CDR3 covers 14 residues. CDR1 and CDR2 from the germline V gene are DFQATT and SNEGSKA (reference sequence). The V and J ends lost 4 bases and 6 bases respectively, with 15 bases between them. CDR3 nucleotide sequence: TGCAGTGCTATCCCTGGGGTACTCGCCGGGGAGCTGTTTTTT. Protein sequence: CSAIPGVLAGELFF.

This clonotype was found once. The V and J genes are TRBV5-1 and TRBJ1-1, with 10 bases aligning to TRBD1. CDR3 length: 18 residues. V shed 1 base and J 0 bases; nucleotides not matched to a gene: 9. Germline CDR1 reads SGHRS; CDR2 reads YFSETQ. The CDR3 sequence: CASSLTGTGARVNTEAFF. CDR3 sequence (DNA): TGCGCCAGCAGCTTGACCGGGACAGGGGCCCGTGTGAACACTGAAGCTTTCTTT.

In this sample, this clonotype turned up many times. V gene TRBV20-1 combines with J gene TRBJ1-5; 10 positions agree with TRBD1. CDR1 and CDR2 from the germline V gene are DFQATT and SNEGSKA (reference sequence). The V segment lost 5 bases and the J segment 5 bases; nucleotides outside the gene matches: 6. The CDR3 sequence is 14 residues long. The CDR3 protein is CSAGDRGLYQPQHF. CDR3 nucleotides: TGCAGTGCTGGGGACAGGGGATTATATCAGCCCCAGCATTTT.

This clonotype came up a few times. The V and J genes are TRBV20-1 and TRBJ2-7, with 7 bases aligning to TRBD1. The germline CDR1 and CDR2 sequences are DFQATT and SNEGSKA (reference sequence). V lost 6 bases to trimming and J lost 2 bases; unmatched junction nucleotides: 7. The CDR3 runs to 13 residues. In DNA, the CDR3 is TGCAGTGCGTGGAACAGGGGAACCTACGAGCAGTACGTC. Translating it yields CSAWNRGTYEQYV.

This clonotype appeared many times. The rearrangement uses TRBV9 and TRBJ1-5; D may be TRBD1 (5 bases). With 4 bases removed from V and 3 bases from J, the gap between germline ends came to 14 bases. This CDR3 contains 15 residues. Germline values: CDR1 SGDLS, CDR2 YYNGEE. In DNA form, the CDR3 reads TGTGCCAGCAGCAGAGAACCCGGGACCAATCAGCCCCAGCATTTT. Protein product: CASSREPGTNQPQHF.

This clonotype was observed many times. This chain connects TRBV20-1 to TRBJ2-7, with D possibly being TRBD1 (5 bases). The CDR3 has 13 amino acids. Germline CDR1 reads DFQATT; CDR2 reads SNEGSKA (reference sequence). Trimming pared 2 bases from V and 1 base from J, leaving 9 bases between. The CDR3: CSARQTASYEQYF. DNA of the CDR3: TGCAGTGCTAGACAGACAGCTTCCTACGAGCAGTACTTC.

This clonotype was seen many times. The genes are TRBV7-2 and TRBJ2-1; D may be TRBD2 (6 bases). Trimming shortened V by 6 bases and J by 9 bases, and 24 bases separated the two germline ends. Germline V gene lookup returns CDR1 SGHTA and CDR2 FQGNSA. The CDR3 runs to 16 residues. The CDR3 DNA follows: TGTGCCAGCAGGGGCCGATCGGCGGGGCCCGGGGGTGAGCAGTTCTTC. Residues: CASRGRSAGPGGEQFF.

This clonotype has ten or more counts. This sequence joins TRBV20-1 and TRBJ2-5, with 7 bases that match TRBD1. Trimming removed 5 bases from V and 1 base from J; junction bases left unmatched: 4. The CDR3 runs to 13 residues. CDR1 and CDR2 from the germline V gene are DFQATT and SNEGSKA (reference sequence). The CDR3, as DNA: TGCAGTGCTGAGGGACAGCCCCAAGAGACCCAGTACTTC. This sequence encodes CSAEGQPQETQYF.

This clonotype was picked up a small number of times. CDR3 residues: CASRIAGGPGELFF. CDR3 sequence (DNA): TGTGCCAGCAGAATAGCGGGGGGGCCCGGGGAGCTGTTTTTT. This chain links TRBV27 with TRBJ2-2, with 11 bases that match TRBD2. This CDR3 is built from 14 residues. V shed 6 bases and J 6 bases; nucleotides not matched to a gene: 3. The germline gives CDR1 MNHEY, CDR2 SMNVEV (reference sequence).

The chain combines TRBV7-2 with TRBJ1-6; D is uncertain. Germline CDR1 SGHTA, CDR2 FQGNSA. Trimming removed 7 bases from V and 0 bases from J, with 10 bases in between. The CDR3 sequence is 15 residues long. The CDR3 here is CASTIQSSYNSPLHF. The CDR3 nucleotides read TGTGCCAGCACCATACAGAGCTCCTATAATTCACCCCTCCACTTT. Variable domain in full (rest from reference TRBV7-2 and TRBJ1-6): GAGVSQSPSNKVTEKGKDVELRCDPISGHTALYWYRQSLGQGLEFLIYFQGNSAPDKSGLPSDRFSAERTGGSVSTLTIQRTQQEDSAVYLCASTIQSSYNSPLHFGNGTRLTVT.

The V call is TRBV28, the J call TRBJ1-2; a weak D match, TRBD1 (6 bases). The CDR3 spans 12 residues. Germline V gives CDR1 MDHEN, CDR2 SYDVKM. The V end lost 8 bases, the J end lost 6 bases, and 13 bases lay between the germline ends. DNA for the CDR3: TGTGCCAGCCAGGGGCAACGCCATGGCTACACCTTC. It yields the protein CASQGQRHGYTF.

This clonotype was detected only a few times. J is TRBJ2-1 and V is TRBV20-1; 11 bases agree with TRBD1. CDR3 length: 13 residues. V dropped 5 bases and J dropped 12; count of bases not matched to a gene: 9. The germline CDR1 and CDR2 sequences are DFQATT and SNEGSKA (reference sequence). The CDR3 nucleotides are TGCAGTGCTCTCTTCAGGGGACAGGGGGGGCAGTTCTTC. Translation: CSALFRGQGGQFF.

About this clonotype: A read error may be the cause here, since a much bigger clone is one base away. This chain uses TRBV12-3 or TRBV12-4 with TRBJ1-2; the D is unclear. V was clipped by 1 base and J by 8 bases, with 14 bases between them. This CDR3 comprises 14 residues. The CDR3 DNA is TGTGCCAGCAGTTTAGGAGTGACCATGGAGGGCTACACCTTC. Its translation: CASSLGVTMEGYTF.

The rearrangement links TRBV6-6 to TRBJ2-3; 7 nucleotides line up with TRBD2. The germline V gene has CDR1 MNHNY and CDR2 SVGAGI (reference sequence). The CDR3 is made up of 13 amino acids. J was trimmed by 3 bases and V by 8 bases; bases with no gene match: 5. The DNA for the CDR3 is TGTGCCAGCGCTGGACTAGAAACAGATACGCAGTATTTT. Its translation is CASAGLETDTQYF.

Comments on this clonotype: One junction end disagrees with the germline gene, perhaps due to a read error. This sequence joins TRBV6-2 or TRBV6-3 and TRBJ2-7, with no clear D. This CDR3 has 14 amino acids. Germline V gene lookup returns CDR1 MNHEY and CDR2 SVGEGT. This CDR3 is CASSDSFPAYEQYF. DNA for the CDR3: TGTGCCAGCAGTGACTCATTCCCCGCCTACGAGCAGTACTTC.

CDR3 in amino acids: CASSFLPPYSNQPQHF. The CDR3 nucleotides read TGTGCCAGCAGTTTTCTTCCCCCTTATAGCAATCAGCCCCAGCATTTT. This chain links TRBV12-3 or TRBV12-4 with TRBJ1-5; unclear D gene. V lost 3 bases and J lost 0, with 12 bases in between. This CDR3 spans 16 amino acids.

This clonotype was detected only a few times. This chain connects TRBV20-1 to TRBJ2-2; 8 nucleotides align to TRBD1. Unmatched junction bases numbered 4, after V lost 3 bases and J lost 1 base. The CDR3 is 15 residues long. Germline CDR1 is DFQATT and CDR2 is SNEGSKA (reference sequence). CDR3 amino acids: CSASPRGRNTGELFF. The CDR3 DNA reads as TGCAGTGCTAGCCCCAGGGGGCGGAACACCGGGGAGCTGTTTTTT.

This clonotype was detected many times. The rearrangement links TRBV10-3 to TRBJ2-7; D not resolved. The CDR3 has 12 residues. Trimming stripped 3 bases from V and 2 bases from J, with 5 bases between. Per germline, CDR1 ENHRY and CDR2 SYGVKD. CDR3 sequence: CAISEGTYEQYF. DNA of the CDR3: TGTGCCATCAGTGAAGGAACCTACGAGCAGTACTTC.

This clonotype was counted only a few times. This chain joins TRBV6-1 and TRBJ1-5, with a tentative D call TRBD1 (6 bases). This CDR3 spans 14 amino acids. The V and J ends lost 6 bases and 7 bases respectively, with 16 bases between them. The germline gives CDR1 MNHNS, CDR2 SASEGT. Written as DNA, the CDR3 is TGTGCCAGCAGCTCTTCTCTACAGGGACAGCCCCAGCATTTT. This encodes CASSSSLQGQPQHF.

This clonotype was observed many times. This chain connects TRBV5-1 to TRBJ1-2; 7 nucleotides align to TRBD1. Germline CDR1 and CDR2: SGHRS and YFSETQ. The CDR3 spans 13 residues. J was trimmed by 5 bases and V by 4 bases; bases with no gene match: 5. CDR3 bases: TGCGCCAGCAGCCCAGACAGGGAATATGGCTACACCTTC. Translating it yields CASSPDREYGYTF.

The rearrangement uses TRBV4-1 and TRBJ2-7; 12 nucleotides agree with TRBD1. This CDR3 spans 18 amino acids. With V trimmed by 0 bases and J by 7 bases, 13 bases remained unmatched. In germline, CDR1 is MGHRA, CDR2 YSYEKL. CDR3 amino acids: CASSQDAGTGGIMEEQYF. The DNA for the CDR3 is TGCGCCAGCAGCCAAGATGCCGGGACAGGGGGCATTATGGAGGAGCAGTACTTC.

This clonotype was observed at least ten times. The rearrangement joins TRBV13 to TRBJ2-3; TRBD1 or TRBD2 may be the D gene (5 bases each). With 0 bases removed from V and 4 bases from J, the gap between germline ends came to 8 bases. Germline values: CDR1 PRHDT, CDR2 FYEKMQ (reference sequence). The CDR3 spans 14 residues. The CDR3 coding sequence is TGTGCCAGCAGCTTAGGTAGAGGGGCAGATACGCAGTATTTT. Translating it yields CASSLGRGADTQYF.

This clonotype was found a few times. This chain joins TRBV7-9 and TRBJ2-2; D remains unclear. Germline-derived CDR1 and CDR2 are SEHNR and FQNEAQ (reference sequence). The CDR3 totals 14 residues. Trimming took 5 bases from V and 7 from J, leaving 14 bases between them. This CDR3 is CASSLATSLGELFF. The DNA for the CDR3 is TGTGCCAGCAGCCTCGCCACAAGCCTCGGGGAGCTGTTTTTT.

This clonotype was recorded many times. J is TRBJ2-5 and V is TRBV7-2, with TRBD2 matching 9 bases. Germline V lookup: CDR1 SGHTA, CDR2 FQGNSA. The V and J ends lost 2 bases and 0 bases, in that order; junction bases with no gene match: 4. CDR3 size: 16 residues. This chain's CDR3 is CASSLFAGGYQETQYF. CDR3 sequence (DNA): TGTGCCAGCAGCTTATTTGCGGGAGGGTACCAAGAGACCCAGTACTTC.